This passage covers 25 T cell receptor beta chains from one sample sequenced in a study of cytomegalovirus exposure and HLA in healthy donors. Use of 60 Vbeta and 13 Jbeta primers characterized the PCR. Repertoires were generated with immunoSEQ multiplex PCR, while TCRdb's copy carries only in-frame clones and drops some. The sample lists tens of thousands of clones; about 80% were seen once. Sequenced: PBMCs. Receptors were obtained from a man aged 18-30 years in good health and CMV-seronegative.

V and J are TRBV6-1 and TRBJ1-2; D is possibly TRBD1 (6 bases). The V end was cut by 2 bases, the J end by 6 bases, with 13 bases between. The germline V gene has CDR1 MNHNS and CDR2 SASEGT. This CDR3 contains 14 residues. The CDR3 loop is CASSESQGSNGYTF. The CDR3 bases are TGTGCCAGCAGTGAATCGCAGGGGAGTAATGGCTACACCTTC.

The V and J genes are TRBV9 and TRBJ1-4, with D perhaps TRBD1 (5 bases). This CDR3 is built from 15 residues. Trimming took 4 bases from V and 7 from J, leaving 17 bases between them. CDR1 and CDR2 from the germline V gene are SGDLS and YYNGEE. CDR3 residues: CASSPLGGLIEKLFF. The DNA of the CDR3 is TGTGCCAGCAGCCCATTGGGGGGTTTGATTGAAAAACTGTTTTTT.

V gene TRBV4-3 combines with J gene TRBJ1-1; D is unresolved. The CDR3 has 16 amino acids. The V end lost 0 bases, the J end lost 0 bases, and 11 bases lay between the germline ends. Germline V CDR1 and CDR2: LGHNA, YSLEER. CDR3 sequence: CASSQDPRRMNTEAFF. For the CDR3, the DNA is TGCGCCAGCAGCCAAGATCCGCGGCGCATGAACACTGAAGCTTTCTTT.

This chain connects TRBV18 to TRBJ2-7; 8 nucleotides match TRBD2. V gave up 5 bases and J gave up 6 bases; unmatched junction bases: 3. The CDR3 covers 12 residues. The germline CDR1 and CDR2 sequences are KGHSH and LQKENI. In DNA, the CDR3 is TGTGCCAGCTCAACGGGAGGGTTCGAGCAGTACGTC. This sequence encodes CASSTGGFEQYV.

The chain employs TRBV7-8 and TRBJ2-2, with a tentative D call TRBD1 (6 bases). The CDR3 extends over 16 amino acids. CDR1 and CDR2 from the germline V gene are SGHVS and FQNEAQ. V lost 1 base to trimming and J lost 7 bases, with 16 bases between them. The CDR3, as DNA: TGTGCCAGCAGCTTAGGATTAGGGGGTATCGGCGGGGAGCTGTTTTTT. Protein sequence: CASSLGLGGIGGELFF. The full variable domain, with the rest looked up from reference TRBV7-8 and TRBJ2-2, is GAGVSQSPRYKVAKRGQDVALRCDPISGHVSLFWYQQALGQGPEFLTYFQNEAQLDKSGLPSDRFFAERPEGSVSTLKIQRTQQEDSAVYLCASSLGLGGIGGELFFGEGSRLTVL.

V is TRBV5-1 and J is TRBJ2-4; TRBD1 might be the D (6 bases). This CDR3 is 13 amino acids long. The V and J ends lost 4 bases and 4 bases respectively, with 9 bases between them. Germline CDR1 SGHRS, CDR2 YFSETQ. The CDR3 nucleotides read TGCGCCAGCAGCGAGGACAGTAAAAACATTCAGTACTTC. It translates to CASSEDSKNIQYF.

By its share, this clone is medium-sized (0.01 to 0.1%). The chain has TRBV7-3 and TRBJ1-5; a weak D match, TRBD1 (6 bases). V was shortened by 8 bases and J by 0 bases, with 11 bases between the two germline ends. CDR1 is SGHTA and CDR2 is FQGTGA in the germline V gene. This CDR3 is 14 amino acids long. The CDR3 protein is CASHDRYSNQPQHF. CDR3 in DNA: TGTGCCAGCCACGACAGGTATAGCAATCAGCCCCAGCATTTT.

This clone counts as large. The J gene is TRBJ2-7, the V gene TRBV19, with D perhaps TRBD1 (6 bases). The V end was cut by 6 bases, the J end by 1 base, with 19 bases between. The CDR3 totals 16 residues. Germline V CDR1 and CDR2: LNHDA, SQIVND (reference sequence). The CDR3 loop reads CASSPLTQGPSYEQYF. CDR3 nucleotides: TGTGCCAGTAGCCCCTTGACCCAGGGGCCTTCCTACGAGCAGTACTTC.

The chain recombines TRBV19 with TRBJ1-6; the match to TRBD1 covers 7 bases. CDR1 is LNHDA and CDR2 is SQIVND in the germline V gene (reference sequence). V gave up 3 bases and J gave up 10 bases; unmatched junction bases: 9. CDR3 length: 15 residues. This CDR3 reads CASSISRDSLSPLHF. CDR3 sequence (DNA): TGTGCCAGTAGTATTTCCCGGGACAGTTTATCACCCCTCCACTTT.

This clone was seen once. The chain recombines TRBV7-2 with TRBJ2-5; the match to TRBD1 covers 7 bases. The CDR3 covers 14 residues. J gave up 1 base and V 3 bases, and 2 bases lay outside the gene matches. Germline lookup yields CDR1 SGHTA and CDR2 FQGNSA. The CDR3, as DNA: TGTGCCAGCAGCTTTAGACAGGGCCAAGAGACCCAGTACTTC. This translates into CASSFRQGQETQYF.

The V call is TRBV5-8, the J call TRBJ2-5; possible D gene TRBD1, 7 bases. The CDR3 sequence is 16 residues long. V was cut by 0 bases and J by 0 bases, with 12 bases left in between. Germline-derived CDR1 and CDR2 are SGHTS and YDEGEE. The CDR3 DNA reads TGTGCCAGCAGCTTGGGGACAGGCGGGAACCAAGAGACCCAGTACTTC. It specifies CASSLGTGGNQETQYF.

The chain combines TRBV2 with TRBJ2-1, with 13 bases lining up with TRBD2. This CDR3 has 13 residues. Germline V gene data show CDR1 as SNHLY and CDR2 as FYNNEI. J was trimmed by 15 bases and V by 3 bases; bases with no gene match: 5. The chain's CDR3 is CASSEGLAGSLFF. The CDR3 bases are TGTGCCAGCAGTGAGGGACTAGCGGGGAGTCTGTTCTTC.

The chain links TRBV5-1 to TRBJ1-6; weak D call: TRBD1 (5 bases). Germline CDR1 and CDR2: SGHRS and YFSETQ. This CDR3 contains 15 residues. The germline V and J ends were trimmed by 1 base and 7 bases, with 12 bases remaining between them. DNA for the CDR3: TGCGCCAGCAGCTTGTTGCAGGGCGGCAATTCACCCCTCCACTTT. Translation: CASSLLQGGNSPLHF. The full variable domain, in which reference TRBV5-1 and TRBJ1-6 provide the parts outside the CDR3, is KAGVTQTPRYLIKTRGQQVTLSCSPISGHRSVSWYQQTPGQGLQFLFEYFSETQRNKGNFPGRFSGRQFSNSRSEMNVSTLELGDSALYLCASSLLQGGNSPLHFGNGTRLTVT.

The chain uses TRBV7-3 and TRBJ1-2; D unresolved. This CDR3 has 13 residues. Germline values: CDR1 SGHTA, CDR2 FQGTGA. V was shortened by 3 bases and J by 2 bases, with 7 bases between the two germline ends. The CDR3 loop is CASSLGRNYGYTF. The CDR3 region has the DNA TGTGCCAGCAGCTTGGGCAGGAACTATGGCTACACCTTC.

The chain has TRBV27 and TRBJ2-1; 8 bases are a match to TRBD1. This CDR3 is 16 amino acids long. Trimming at V came to 0 bases and at J to 7 bases, leaving 8 bases not matched to a gene. The germline CDR1 and CDR2 sequences are MNHEY and SMNVEV (reference sequence). CDR3 in amino acids: CASSLSGQGADNEQFF. The CDR3 coding sequence is TGTGCCAGCAGTTTATCCGGGCAGGGGGCTGATAATGAGCAGTTCTTC.

The chain links TRBV5-1 to TRBJ1-5; no clear D gene. The V end was cut by 0 bases, the J end by 4 bases, with 5 bases between. Germline V lookup: CDR1 SGHRS, CDR2 YFSETQ. The CDR3 loop spans 13 amino acids. In DNA, the CDR3 is TGCGCCAGCAGCTTGGGAGCTAATCAGCCCCAGCATTTT. The encoded protein is CASSLGANQPQHF.

The chain has TRBV5-1 and TRBJ1-6; 9 bases map to TRBD1. The V segment lost 0 bases and the J segment 7 bases; nucleotides outside the gene matches: 8. CDR1 is SGHRS and CDR2 is YFSETQ in the germline V gene. There are 17 residues in the CDR3. This CDR3 is CASSLGTGGWKNSPLHF. The CDR3 DNA follows: TGCGCCAGCAGCTTGGGTACAGGGGGCTGGAAAAATTCACCCCTCCACTTT.

This clone has only a few counts. The V gene is TRBV16, the J gene TRBJ1-2; tentatively, D is TRBD1 (5 bases). The V gene's germline CDR1 is KGHSY and CDR2 FQNENV. The CDR3 is 16 amino acids. The ends were cut back, 0 bases at V and 2 bases at J, with 13 bases in the middle. The CDR3 sequence: CASSQSSRSGNYGYTF. DNA for the CDR3: TGTGCCAGCAGCCAATCTTCTCGTTCAGGGAACTATGGCTACACCTTC.

This CDR3 reads CASSAGGQGAVETQYF. In nucleotides, the CDR3 is TGCGCCAGCAGTGCCGGGGGACAGGGGGCCGTGGAGACCCAGTACTTC. The chain uses TRBV10-2 and TRBJ2-5, with 12 nucleotides matching TRBD1. V gave up 4 bases and J gave up 5 bases; unmatched junction bases: 8. Per germline, CDR1 WSHSY and CDR2 SAAADI. The CDR3 consists of 16 residues.

The rearrangement links TRBV19 to TRBJ2-2; 10 bases are a match to TRBD2. This CDR3 is built from 18 residues. Germline CDR1 LNHDA, CDR2 SQIVND (reference sequence). V lost 7 bases to trimming and J lost 4 bases; unmatched junction nucleotides: 15. CDR3 in amino acids: CASTHTRSGGAVTGELFF. For the CDR3, the DNA is TGTGCCAGTACCCACACCAGGAGCGGGGGGGCGGTCACCGGGGAGCTGTTTTTT.

The genes are TRBV9 and TRBJ1-2, with 9 bases that match TRBD1. Germline V lookup: CDR1 SGDLS, CDR2 YYNGEE. There are 16 residues in the CDR3. V gave up 3 bases and J gave up 6 bases; unmatched junction bases: 12. The CDR3 here is CASSGHSRDRVDGYTF. CDR3 nucleotide sequence: TGTGCCAGCAGCGGCCACTCCCGGGACAGGGTGGATGGCTACACCTTC.

The chain has TRBV19 and TRBJ1-2; 8 bases fit TRBD1. The CDR3 length is 17 residues. The junction had 15 bases not matched to a gene; V was cut back by 3 bases and J by 6 bases. Germline CDR1 and CDR2: LNHDA and SQIVND (reference sequence). Written as DNA, the CDR3 is TGTGCCAGTAGTATTCGCCCGACAGGCAGGGGGCAAGATGGCTACACCTTC. This gives the protein CASSIRPTGRGQDGYTF.

The gene calls are TRBV19 and TRBJ2-7; 9 positions match TRBD2. With V trimmed by 3 bases and J by 2 bases, 2 bases remained unmatched. This CDR3 spans 14 amino acids. Germline-derived CDR1 and CDR2 are LNHDA and SQIVND (reference sequence). The CDR3 protein is CASSILAGTYEQYF. CDR3 bases: TGTGCCAGTAGTATTCTAGCGGGGACCTACGAGCAGTACTTC. The variable domain in full, with the rest retrieved from reference TRBV19 and TRBJ2-7, is DGGITQSPKYLFRKEGQNVTLSCEQNLNHDAMYWYRQDPGQGLRLIYYSQIVNDFQKGDIAEGYSVSREKKESFPLTVTSAQKNPTAFYLCASSILAGTYEQYFGPGTRLTVT.

The rearrangement joins TRBV4-3 to TRBJ1-4; D uncertain. Germline loops: CDR1 LGHNA, CDR2 YSLEER. This CDR3 is built from 16 residues. V shed 0 bases and J shed 4 bases, with 12 bases lying between them. CDR3 in amino acids: CASSQDLSRFNEKLFF. CDR3 coding DNA: TGCGCCAGCAGCCAAGATCTGAGCCGATTTAATGAAAAACTGTTTTTT.

The V gene is TRBV29-1, the J gene TRBJ1-1; D unresolved. Germline V CDR1 and CDR2: SQVTM, ANQGSEA. CDR3 length equals 13 residues. V was trimmed by 4 bases and J by 0 bases, leaving 9 bases between them. CDR3 loop: CSVVADMNTEAFF. The CDR3 DNA is TGCAGCGTTGTGGCAGACATGAACACTGAAGCTTTCTTT. Supplemented by reference TRBV29-1 and TRBJ1-1, the full variable domain reads SAVISQKPSRDICQRGTSLTIQCQVDSQVTMMFWYRQQPGQSLTLIATANQGSEATYESGFVIDKFPISRPNLTFSTLTVSNMSPEDSSIYLCSVVADMNTEAFFGQGTRLTVV.